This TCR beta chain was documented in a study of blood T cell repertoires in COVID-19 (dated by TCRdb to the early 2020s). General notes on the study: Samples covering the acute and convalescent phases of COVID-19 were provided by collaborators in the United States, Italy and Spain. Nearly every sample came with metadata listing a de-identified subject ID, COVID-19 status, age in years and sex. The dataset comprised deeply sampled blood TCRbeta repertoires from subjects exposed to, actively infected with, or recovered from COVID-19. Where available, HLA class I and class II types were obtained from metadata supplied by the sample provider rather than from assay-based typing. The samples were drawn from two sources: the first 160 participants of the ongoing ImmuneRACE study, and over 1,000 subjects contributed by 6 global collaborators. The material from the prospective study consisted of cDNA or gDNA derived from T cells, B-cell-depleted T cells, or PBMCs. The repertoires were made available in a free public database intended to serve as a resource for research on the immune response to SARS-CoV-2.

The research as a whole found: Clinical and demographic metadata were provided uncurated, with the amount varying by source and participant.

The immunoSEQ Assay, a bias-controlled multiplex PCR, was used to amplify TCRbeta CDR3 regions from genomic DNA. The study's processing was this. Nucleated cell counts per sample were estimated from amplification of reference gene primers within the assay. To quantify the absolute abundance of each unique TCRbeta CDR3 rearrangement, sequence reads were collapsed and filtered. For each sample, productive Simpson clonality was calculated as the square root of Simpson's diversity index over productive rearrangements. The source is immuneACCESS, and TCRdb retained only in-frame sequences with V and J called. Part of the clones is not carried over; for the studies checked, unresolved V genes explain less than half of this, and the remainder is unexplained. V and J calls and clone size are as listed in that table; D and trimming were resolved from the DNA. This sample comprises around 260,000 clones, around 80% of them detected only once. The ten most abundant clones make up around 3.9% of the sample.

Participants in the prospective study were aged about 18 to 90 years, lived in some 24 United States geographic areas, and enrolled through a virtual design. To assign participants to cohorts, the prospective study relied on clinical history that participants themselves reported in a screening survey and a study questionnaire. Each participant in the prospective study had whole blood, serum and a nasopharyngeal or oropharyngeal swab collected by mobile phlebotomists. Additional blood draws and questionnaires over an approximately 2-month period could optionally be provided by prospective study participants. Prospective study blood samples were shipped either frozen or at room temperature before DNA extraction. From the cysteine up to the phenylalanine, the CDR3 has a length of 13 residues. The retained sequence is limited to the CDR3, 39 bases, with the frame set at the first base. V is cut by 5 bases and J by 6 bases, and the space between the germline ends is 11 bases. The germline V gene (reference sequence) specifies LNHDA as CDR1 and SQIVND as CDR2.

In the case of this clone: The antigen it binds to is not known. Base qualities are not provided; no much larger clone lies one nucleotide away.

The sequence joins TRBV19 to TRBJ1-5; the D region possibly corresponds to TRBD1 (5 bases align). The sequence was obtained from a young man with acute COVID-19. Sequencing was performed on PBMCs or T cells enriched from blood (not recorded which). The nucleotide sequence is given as TGTGCCAGTAGTGGGCAGGGCCCTCAGCCCCAGCATTTT. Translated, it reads CASSGQGPQPQHF. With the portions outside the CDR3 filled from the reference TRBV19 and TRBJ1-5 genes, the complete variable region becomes DGGITQSPKYLFRKEGQNVTLSCEQNLNHDAMYWYRQDPGQGLRLIYYSQIVNDFQKGDIAEGYSVSREKKESFPLTVTSAQKNPTAFYLCASSGQGPQPQHFGDGTRLSIL.